Each of the 3 T cell receptor beta chains below was sequenced from the same sample in a study of blood T cell repertoires in COVID-19. The table came from immunoSEQ multiplex PCR; TCRdb's copy has only in-frame clones and leaves some out. The data show about 160,000 clones, approximately 93% seen once. The sample was peripheral blood. The receptors derive from a woman aged 55-70 years with COVID-19, enrolled during active disease.

This chain uses TRBV7-2 with TRBJ1-4; no clear D gene. V was pared by 4 bases and J by 8 bases, with 14 bases between. Germline CDR1 reads SGHTA; CDR2 reads FQGNSA. The CDR3 totals 14 residues. This CDR3 is CASSSPGVGEKLFF. CDR3 nucleotide sequence: TGTGCCAGCAGCTCTCCGGGAGTAGGGGAAAAACTGTTTTTT.

The chain has TRBV4-2 and TRBJ2-7; TRBD1 matches 9 bases. Germline trimming cut 0 bases from V and 1 base from J; bases unmatched to any gene: 4. From germline, CDR1 is LGHNA and CDR2 YNFKEQ. The CDR3 has 16 residues. The chain's CDR3 is CASSQDPGQGSYEQYF. The CDR3, as DNA: TGTGCCAGCAGCCAAGATCCGGGACAGGGATCCTACGAGCAGTACTTC.

This sequence joins TRBV11-2 and TRBJ2-4; D possibly corresponds to TRBD1 (6 bases). The V end lost 1 base, the J end lost 1 base, and 11 bases lay between the germline ends. Germline V gives CDR1 SGHAT, CDR2 FQNNGV. This CDR3 has 16 amino acids. Here the CDR3 reads CASSLADDRAKNIQYF. DNA for the CDR3: TGTGCCAGCAGCTTAGCCGACGACAGGGCCAAAAACATTCAGTACTTC.